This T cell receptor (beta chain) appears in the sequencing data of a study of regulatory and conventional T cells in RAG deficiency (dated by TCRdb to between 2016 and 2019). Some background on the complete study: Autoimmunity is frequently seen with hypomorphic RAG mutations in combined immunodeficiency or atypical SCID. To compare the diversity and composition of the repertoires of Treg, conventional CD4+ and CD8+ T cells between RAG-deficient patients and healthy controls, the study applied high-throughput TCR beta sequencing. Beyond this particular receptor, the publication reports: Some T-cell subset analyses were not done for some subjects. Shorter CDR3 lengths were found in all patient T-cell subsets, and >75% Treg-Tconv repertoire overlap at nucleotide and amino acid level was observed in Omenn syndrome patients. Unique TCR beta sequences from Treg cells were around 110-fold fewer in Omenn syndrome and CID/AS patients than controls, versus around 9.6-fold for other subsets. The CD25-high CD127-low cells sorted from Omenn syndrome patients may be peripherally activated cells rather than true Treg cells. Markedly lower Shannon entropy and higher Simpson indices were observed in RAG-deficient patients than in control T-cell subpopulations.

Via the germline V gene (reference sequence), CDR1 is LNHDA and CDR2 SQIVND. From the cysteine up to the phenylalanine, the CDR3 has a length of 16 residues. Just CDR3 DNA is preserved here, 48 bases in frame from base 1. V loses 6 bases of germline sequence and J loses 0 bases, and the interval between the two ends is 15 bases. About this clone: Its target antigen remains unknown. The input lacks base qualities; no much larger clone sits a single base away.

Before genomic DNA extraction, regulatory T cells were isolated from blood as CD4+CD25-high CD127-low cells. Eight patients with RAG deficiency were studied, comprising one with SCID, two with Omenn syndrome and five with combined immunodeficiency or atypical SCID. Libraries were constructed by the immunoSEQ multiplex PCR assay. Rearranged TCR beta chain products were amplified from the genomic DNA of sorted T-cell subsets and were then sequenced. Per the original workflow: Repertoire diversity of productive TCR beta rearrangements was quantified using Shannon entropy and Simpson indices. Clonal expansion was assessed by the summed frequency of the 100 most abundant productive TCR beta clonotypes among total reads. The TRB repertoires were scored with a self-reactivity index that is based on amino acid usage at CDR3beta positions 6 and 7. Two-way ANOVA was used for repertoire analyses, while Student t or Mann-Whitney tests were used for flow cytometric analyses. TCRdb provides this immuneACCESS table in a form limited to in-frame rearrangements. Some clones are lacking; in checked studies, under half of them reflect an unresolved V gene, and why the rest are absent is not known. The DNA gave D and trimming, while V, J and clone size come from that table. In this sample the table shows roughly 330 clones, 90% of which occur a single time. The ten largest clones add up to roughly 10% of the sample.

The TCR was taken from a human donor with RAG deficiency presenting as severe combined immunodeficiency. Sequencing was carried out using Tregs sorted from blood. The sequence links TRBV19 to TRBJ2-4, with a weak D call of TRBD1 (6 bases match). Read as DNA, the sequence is TGTGCCAGTAGGGGGACACTTGCCACAGCCAAAAACATTCAGTACTTC. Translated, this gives CASRGTLATAKNIQYF. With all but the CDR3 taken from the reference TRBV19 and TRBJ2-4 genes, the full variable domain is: DGGITQSPKYLFRKEGQNVTLSCEQNLNHDAMYWYRQDPGQGLRLIYYSQIVNDFQKGDIAEGYSVSREKKESFPLTVTSAQKNPTAFYLCASRGTLATAKNIQYFGAGTRLSVL.